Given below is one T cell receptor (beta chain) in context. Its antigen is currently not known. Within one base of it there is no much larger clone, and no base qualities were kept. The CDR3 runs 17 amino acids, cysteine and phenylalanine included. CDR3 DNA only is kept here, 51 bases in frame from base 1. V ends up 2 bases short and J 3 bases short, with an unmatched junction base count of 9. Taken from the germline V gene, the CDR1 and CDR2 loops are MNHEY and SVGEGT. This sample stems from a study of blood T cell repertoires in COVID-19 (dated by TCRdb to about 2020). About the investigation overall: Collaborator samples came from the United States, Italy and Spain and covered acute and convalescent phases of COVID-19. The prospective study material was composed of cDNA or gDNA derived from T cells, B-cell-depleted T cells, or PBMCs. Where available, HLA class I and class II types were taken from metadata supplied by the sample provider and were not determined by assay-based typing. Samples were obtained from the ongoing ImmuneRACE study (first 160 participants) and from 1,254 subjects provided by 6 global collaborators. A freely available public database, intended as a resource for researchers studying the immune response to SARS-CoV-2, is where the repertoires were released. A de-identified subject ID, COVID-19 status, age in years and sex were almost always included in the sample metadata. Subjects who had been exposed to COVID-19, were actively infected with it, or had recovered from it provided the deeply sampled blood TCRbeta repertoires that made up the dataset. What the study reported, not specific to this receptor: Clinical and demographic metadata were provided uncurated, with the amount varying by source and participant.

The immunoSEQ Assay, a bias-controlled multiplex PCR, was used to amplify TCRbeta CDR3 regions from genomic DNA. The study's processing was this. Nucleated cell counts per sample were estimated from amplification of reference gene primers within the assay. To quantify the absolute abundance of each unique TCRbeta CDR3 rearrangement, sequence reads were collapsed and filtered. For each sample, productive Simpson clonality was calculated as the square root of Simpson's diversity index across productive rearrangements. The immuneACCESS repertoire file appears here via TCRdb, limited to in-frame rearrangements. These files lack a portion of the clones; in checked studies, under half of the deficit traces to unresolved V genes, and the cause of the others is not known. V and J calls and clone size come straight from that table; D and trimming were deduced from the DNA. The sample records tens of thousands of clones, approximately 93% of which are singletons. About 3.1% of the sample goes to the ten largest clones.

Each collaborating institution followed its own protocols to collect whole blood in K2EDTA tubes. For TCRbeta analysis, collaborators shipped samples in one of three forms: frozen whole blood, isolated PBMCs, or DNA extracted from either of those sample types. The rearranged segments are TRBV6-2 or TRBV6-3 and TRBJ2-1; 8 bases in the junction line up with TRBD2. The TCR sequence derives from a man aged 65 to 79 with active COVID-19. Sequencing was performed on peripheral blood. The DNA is TGTGCCAGCAGTTACGTTACTGCACTAGCGGACTACAATGAGCAGTTCTTC. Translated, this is CASSYVTALADYNEQFF.